Only one count was recorded for the clone carrying this T cell receptor beta chain. The CDR3 totals 14 residues. In germline, CDR1 is MDHEN, CDR2 SYDVKM. V dropped 6 bases and J dropped 0 bases, with 9 bases sitting between them. This sample was taken from a study of blood T cell repertoires in COVID-19. On the study more broadly: Samples representing acute and convalescent COVID-19 were sourced from the United States, Italy and Spain. Sample material is recorded as cDNA or gDNA derived from T cells, B-cell-depleted T cells, or PBMCs.

Seattle researchers signed up patients amid active infection and tracked them longitudinally. In the original analysis: Amplification of reference gene primers provided the estimated nucleated cell counts. Clones were read by immunoSEQ multiplex PCR, and TCRdb kept only the in-frame ones, dropping some. For V, J and clone size, that table is used; D and trimming come from the DNA. The sample shows about 140,000 clones, over 80% of them seen only once. The TCR was taken from a young man with COVID-19, enrolled during active disease. The rearrangement links TRBV28 to TRBJ2-4, with a tentative D call TRBD1 (6 bases). The material sequenced was peripheral blood. CDR3 nucleotides: TGTGCCAGCAGCCGACAGGCAGCCAAAAACATTCAGTACTTC. Its translation: CASSRQAAKNIQYF. The variable domain in full, completed from reference TRBV28 and TRBJ2-4, reads DVKVTQSSRYLVKRTGEKVFLECVQDMDHENMFWYRQDPGLGLRLIYFSYDVKMKEKGDIPEGYSVSREKKERFSLILESASTNQTSMYLCASSRQAAKNIQYFGAGTRLSVL.